This T cell receptor (beta chain) emerged from a study of beta chain features in type 1 diabetes. Overall study findings and caveats: Moderate yet significant TCRB CDR3 shortening was seen in Type 1 diabetes patients in all four CD4+ subsets.

Germline V gene lookup returns CDR1 SGHNT and CDR2 YYREEE (reference sequence). The V gene end was trimmed by 3 bases and the J gene end by 2 bases; junction bases not matched to a gene: 2. There are 14 residues in the CDR3. Of the isolated RNA, all was reverse transcribed, and so the sequenced material was expressed TCRB transcripts. TCRdb keeps only in-frame clones here, not all; method: immunoSEQ multiplex PCR. The sample records hundreds of thousands of clones, over 13% being singletons. In this sample, this clone turned up a few times. No antigen is known for it. This sequence was found in a young man with type 1 diabetes. The chain has TRBV5-4 and TRBJ2-7; 10 nucleotides align to TRBD1. Sequencing was performed on naive CD4+ T cells from blood. CDR3 DNA: TGTGCCAGCAGCTCTGGACAGGGGGCCTACGAGCAGTACTTC. Translation gives CASSSGQGAYEQYF.